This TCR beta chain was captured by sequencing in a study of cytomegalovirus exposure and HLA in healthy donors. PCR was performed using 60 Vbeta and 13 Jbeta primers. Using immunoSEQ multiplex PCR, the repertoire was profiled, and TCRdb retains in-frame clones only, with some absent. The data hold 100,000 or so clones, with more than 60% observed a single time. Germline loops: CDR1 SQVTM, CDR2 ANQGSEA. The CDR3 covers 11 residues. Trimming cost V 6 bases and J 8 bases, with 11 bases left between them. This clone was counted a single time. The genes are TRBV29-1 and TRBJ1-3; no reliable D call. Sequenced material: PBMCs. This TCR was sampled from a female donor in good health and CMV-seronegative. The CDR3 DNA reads TGCAGCGTCAAAGCCCCCGACACCATATATTTT. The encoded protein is CSVKAPDTIYF.